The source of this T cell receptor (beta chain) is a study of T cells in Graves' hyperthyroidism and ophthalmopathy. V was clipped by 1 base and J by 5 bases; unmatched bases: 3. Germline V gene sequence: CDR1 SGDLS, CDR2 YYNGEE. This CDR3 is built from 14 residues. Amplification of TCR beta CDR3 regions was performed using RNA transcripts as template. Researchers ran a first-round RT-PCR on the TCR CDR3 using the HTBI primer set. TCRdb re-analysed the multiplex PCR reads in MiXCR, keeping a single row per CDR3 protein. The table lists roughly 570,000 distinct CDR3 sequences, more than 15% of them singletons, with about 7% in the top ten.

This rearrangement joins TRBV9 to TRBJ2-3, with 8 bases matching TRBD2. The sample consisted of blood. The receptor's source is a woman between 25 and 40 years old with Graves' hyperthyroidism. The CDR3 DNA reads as TGTGCCAGCAGCGTATCAGCGGGAGAAGATACGCAGTATTTT. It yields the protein CASSVSAGEDTQYF.